A selection of T cell receptor beta chains follows, all from one sample in a study of blood T cell repertoires in COVID-19. Some clones are missing from TCRdb's copy, which holds only in-frame ones; the method was immunoSEQ multiplex PCR. The sample has roughly 120,000 clones; almost 90% are singletons. The specimen sequenced was peripheral blood. The source of these receptors is a woman aged 60 to 75 with COVID-19, enrolled during active disease. The CDR3 runs from the conserved cysteine through the conserved F or W. The D gene is left open where the match is weak. Where a row states a size, it is once, few, many or the class of an expanded clone; other rows omit it.

>TRBV4-2|.|TRBD1|TRBJ1-2
TGTGCCAGCAGCCAAGCCGGGACAGTGTCTGGCTACACCTTC
CASSQAGTVSGYTF
>TRBV14|.|.|TRBJ1-2
TGTGCCAGCAGCCAACAAAACTATGGCTACACCTTC
CASSQQNYGYTF
>TRBV6-4|.|.|TRBJ2-2
TGTGCCAGCAGTACTCCGGGGGGGGAGCTGTTTTTT
CASSTPGGELFF
>TRBV9|once|TRBD2|TRBJ2-1
TGTGCCAGCAGCGGACGGGGGGGAGGCAATGAGCAGTTCTTC
CASSGRGGGNEQFF
>TRBV7-2|.|TRBD1|TRBJ1-1
TGTGCCAGCAGCTTAAGGGGACAGGGGCCGGTGAGCGCTGAAGCTTTCTTT
CASSLRGQGPVSAEAFF
>TRBV19|.|.|TRBJ2-7
TGTGCCAGTGCCCCATTACAGCGGAGATACGAGCAGTACTTC
CASAPLQRRYEQYF
>TRBV13|.|.|TRBJ2-2
TGTGCCAGCAGCTCGTCCTATTCAGAGCTGTTTTTT
CASSSSYSELFF
>TRBV6-4|.|TRBD1|TRBJ1-2
TGTGCCAGCAGGAACGAGGACAGGGGGGCCTATGGCTACACCTTC
CASRNEDRGAYGYTF
>TRBV5-4|.|.|TRBJ2-2
TGTGCCAGCAGCTTGAAACGGGGTTACACCGGGGAGCTGTTTTTT
CASSLKRGYTGELFF
>TRBV20-1|.|.|TRBJ2-3
TGCAGTGCTGCCGCGGCAGATACGCAGTATTTT
CSAAAADTQYF
>TRBV4-2|.|.|TRBJ2-7
TGTGCCAGCAGCCAAGATACTTACGAGCAGTACTTC
CASSQDTYEQYF
>TRBV5-1|.|TRBD1|TRBJ1-2
TGCGCCAGCAGCATGGGACAGGGCCACTCCTATGGCTACACCTTC
CASSMGQGHSYGYTF
>TRBV18|.|TRBD2|TRBJ2-7
TGTGCCAGCTCACCCGGGACTAGCGGGTCCTACGAGCAGTACTTC
CASSPGTSGSYEQYF
>TRBV6-5|.|.|TRBJ1-1
TGTGCCAGCAGCCAATCGGAGAGGAACACTGAAGCTTTCTTT
CASSQSERNTEAFF
>TRBV19|.|TRBD2|TRBJ2-1
TGTGCCAGTAGTATTTTTGCGGGGGGCCTGACCGCCTACAATGAGCAGTTCTTC
CASSIFAGGLTAYNEQFF
>TRBV18|.|TRBD1|TRBJ1-1
TGTGCCAGCTCACCATCCAGGGGGCTGAACACTGAAGCTTTCTTT
CASSPSRGLNTEAFF
>TRBV2|.|.|TRBJ1-2
TGTGCCAGCAGGCCTCCAGGGTATCGCTACACCTTC
CASRPPGYRYTF
>TRBV2|.|.|TRBJ1-6
TGTGCCAGCAGAAGGGACGGGAGCTCCTATAATTCACCCCTCCACTTT
CASRRDGSSYNSPLHF
>TRBV3-1/TRBV3-2|.|.|TRBJ1-2
TGTGCCAGCAGCCAAGATAGCGGGTTCTATGGCTACACCTTC
CASSQDSGFYGYTF
>TRBV5-5|.|.|TRBJ1-1
TGTGCCAGCAGCTTGTCTCGGGGAATGAACACTGAAGCTTTCTTT
CASSLSRGMNTEAFF
>TRBV5-1|.|TRBD2|TRBJ2-1
TGCGCCAGCAGCCCGGAACTAGCGGGGTACAATGAGCAGTTCTTC
CASSPELAGYNEQFF
>TRBV7-9|.|TRBD2|TRBJ2-1
TGTGCCAGCAGCTTAATAACGGGGGGGTACAATGAGCAGTTCTTC
CASSLITGGYNEQFF
>TRBV12-3/TRBV12-4|.|TRBD1|TRBJ1-1
TGTGCCAGCAGTTCGGACAGGAGAGCTTTCTTT
CASSSDRRAFF
>TRBV5-1|.|TRBD1|TRBJ2-7
TGCGCCAGCAGCAAGGACAGGCTTCCCTCCTACGAGCAGTACTTC
CASSKDRLPSYEQYF
>TRBV24-1|.|TRBD1|TRBJ2-1
TGTGCCACCAGTGATGAGACAGGGATGGGGCAGTTCTTC
CATSDETGMGQFF
>TRBV29-1|.|TRBD1|TRBJ1-1
TGCAGCGTTGGCTACAGGGGACCCAACACTGAAGCTTTCTTT
CSVGYRGPNTEAFF
>TRBV3-1/TRBV3-2|.|.|TRBJ1-2
TGTGCCAGCAGCCAGGTACAGGGAGCAAGCTATGGCTACACCTTC
CASSQVQGASYGYTF
>TRBV5-1|.|.|TRBJ2-1
TGCGCCAGCAGCCCCTCGCAGATATCCTACAATGAGCAGTTCTTC
CASSPSQISYNEQFF
>TRBV29-1|.|TRBD1|TRBJ2-1
TGCAGCGGCACAGGGGCGAAACTCCACAATGAGCAGTTCTTC
CSGTGAKLHNEQFF
>TRBV18|.|.|TRBJ1-1
TGTGCCAGCTCACCACGAGGGTACCCAATGAACACTGAAGCTTTCTTT
CASSPRGYPMNTEAFF
>TRBV11-2|once|.|TRBJ2-7
TGTGCCAGCAGCTCACCTAAGATGTCTCGGACATCTCCCTACGAGCAGTACTTC
CASSSPKMSRTSPYEQYF
>TRBV30|.|.|TRBJ2-7
TGTGCCTGGAGTGGACAGTCCTACGAGCAGTACTTC
CAWSGQSYEQYF
>TRBV10-3|.|TRBD1|TRBJ1-2
TGTGCCATCAGTGAGTTGGACAGGGGGCAAGGCTACACCTTC
CAISELDRGQGYTF
>TRBV7-9|.|TRBD1|TRBJ1-5
TGTGCCAGCAGCCGTGGGACAGGACTAAATAGCAATCAGCCCCAGCATTTT
CASSRGTGLNSNQPQHF
>TRBV4-3|.|TRBD1|TRBJ2-7
TGCGCCAGCAGCCGCCGGGACAGGGGGCCCCTGAGCTCCTACGAGCAGTACTTC
CASSRRDRGPLSSYEQYF